This TCR beta chain emerged from a study of somatic mutations in cytotoxic T cells in rheumatoid arthritis. Findings and limits, study-wide: The study found that the largest CD8+ clone exceeded 20% of CD8+ cells in about an eighth of the 65 patients.

Repertoires were generated with immunoSEQ multiplex PCR, while TCRdb's copy carries only in-frame clones and drops some. This table holds some 38,000 clones, 84% found once. Notes on this clone: Its matching antigen is unknown.

This clonotype was sampled from a man aged 40-49 years in good health. Sequencing was carried out using CD8+ T cells sorted from blood.

CDR3 loop: CASSEWAEAKNIQYF. CDR3 DNA sequence: TGTGCCAGCAGTGAATGGGCGGAGGCCAAAAACATTCAGTACTTC. The gene calls are TRBV2 and TRBJ2-4; no reliable D call. Germline CDR1 is SNHLY and CDR2 is FYNNEI. The CDR3 extends over 15 amino acids. The V end was cut by 2 bases, the J end by 1 base, with 9 bases between.